This is a list of T cell receptor beta chains from one sample in a study of T-cell memory formation after mild COVID-19. TCRdb used MiXCR to reprocess the 5' RACE reads, holding one entry per CDR3 protein. The data show about 140,000 distinct CDR3 sequences, with about 15% seen just once and roughly 13% held by the top ten. The sequenced sample was PBMCs or a T cell subset sorted from them (not recorded which). Receptors originate from an adult woman who had mild COVID-19 (a few samples of this study predate the infection). Cell type and time point are not known. CDR3s include the opening cysteine and the closing phenylalanine or tryptophan. A D gene is named only where the DNA matches it firmly. Clone size appears in some rows only: once, few, many, or a class for an expanded clone.

v_call	d_call	clone_size	j_call	cdr3_length	cdr3_aa	cdr3_nt
TRBV6-5	.	few	TRBJ1-2	11	CASRDEYGYTF	TGTGCCAGCAGAGATGAATATGGCTACACCTTC
TRBV20-1	TRBD1	many	TRBJ2-2	12	CSAQGSVGELFF	TGCAGTGCACAGGGGAGCGTCGGGGAGCTGTTTTTT
TRBV5-6	.	.	TRBJ1-1	14	CASSLHTLNTEAFF	TGTGCCAGCAGCTTACATACCCTGAACACTGAAGCTTTCTTT
TRBV21-1	.	once	TRBJ1-1	14	CASSKTHHNTEAFF	TGTGCCAGCAGCAAAACGCATCACAACACTGAAGCTTTCTTT
TRBV7-9	.	few	TRBJ1-2	16	CASSSSIVSFDYGYTF	TGTGCCAGCAGCTCGTCGATTGTGAGTTTTGATTATGGCTACACCTTC
TRBV5-1	.	.	TRBJ2-2	15	CASSPGVSEDEELFF	TGCGCCAGCAGCCCTGGGGTGTCCGAGGACGAGGAGCTGTTTTTT
TRBV5-6	TRBD2	.	TRBJ2-2	16	CASSLDLAGATGELFF	TGTGCCAGCAGCTTGGACCTAGCGGGAGCCACCGGGGAGCTGTTTTTT
TRBV11-2	TRBD2	.	TRBJ2-5	16	CASSLVLAGLGETQYF	TGTGCCAGCAGCTTAGTCCTAGCGGGACTTGGGGAGACCCAGTACTTC
TRBV6-5	.	.	TRBJ2-2	15	CASSYDRLNTGELFF	TGTGCCAGCAGCTACGACAGATTGAACACCGGGGAGCTGTTTTTT
TRBV20-1	.	.	TRBJ1-1	11	CSARTLGGAFF	TGCAGTGCTAGAACCCTCGGCGGCGCTTTCTTT
TRBV4-1	.	.	TRBJ1-3	16	CASSQVLGAYGNTIYF	TGCGCCAGCAGCCAAGTTCTAGGGGCCTATGGAAACACCATATATTTT
TRBV7-2	.	.	TRBJ2-3	12	CASSLPPDTQYF	TGTGCCAGCAGCTTACCGCCCGATACGCAGTATTTT
TRBV27	.	.	TRBJ1-5	15	CASSFREGGNQPQHF	TGTGCCAGCAGTTTTAGGGAGGGTGGCAATCAGCCCCAGCATTTT
TRBV6-5	TRBD2	.	TRBJ2-1	17	CASSYSREGRDYNEQFF	TGTGCCAGCAGTTACTCGCGTGAGGGGAGGGACTACAATGAGCAGTTCTTC
TRBV7-8	.	.	TRBJ1-5	16	CASSSELYDSNQPQHF	TGTGCCAGCAGCTCAGAACTTTACGATAGCAATCAGCCCCAGCATTTT
TRBV7-2	TRBD2	.	TRBJ2-5	14	CASSLVTGGETQYF	TGTGCCAGCAGCTTAGTCACGGGAGGAGAGACCCAGTACTTC
TRBV5-1	TRBD2	few	TRBJ2-7	15	CASSLRASGPYEQYF	TGCGCCAGCAGCTTGAGGGCTAGCGGACCCTACGAGCAGTACTTC
TRBV11-3	.	few	TRBJ2-2	16	CASSLYPGRADGELFF	TGTGCCAGCAGCTTATACCCAGGCAGGGCGGACGGGGAGCTGTTTTTT
TRBV6-6	TRBD1	few	TRBJ2-1	14	CASRQDRGENEQFF	TGTGCCAGCAGACAGGACAGGGGCGAGAATGAGCAGTTCTTC
TRBV5-6	.	few	TRBJ2-1	15	CASSLDSRTVNEQFF	TGTGCCAGCAGCTTGGATTCGAGAACAGTCAATGAGCAGTTCTTC
TRBV5-1	TRBD1	.	TRBJ2-1	15	CASSLEDRGQFEQFF	TGCGCCAGCAGCTTGGAGGACAGGGGGCAGTTTGAGCAGTTCTTC
TRBV5-1	.	few	TRBJ2-5	14	CASSLSGQSETQYF	TGCGCCAGCAGCCTTAGTGGGCAGTCAGAGACCCAGTACTTC
TRBV5-6	TRBD1	.	TRBJ2-2	17	CASSLARGQGNSGELFF	TGTGCCAGCAGCTTGGCCAGGGGACAGGGTAACTCCGGGGAGCTGTTTTTT
TRBV7-9	.	many	TRBJ2-5	12	CASSFPTETQYF	TGTGCCAGCAGCTTCCCTACGGAGACCCAGTACTTC
TRBV25-1	.	many	TRBJ2-5	11	CASSGAGTQYF	TGTGCCAGCAGCGGGGCGGGGACCCAGTACTTC
TRBV20-1	.	many	TRBJ2-1	15	CSAPTEPTKNNEQFF	TGCAGTGCTCCTACGGAGCCCACGAAAAACAATGAGCAGTTCTTC
TRBV2	.	.	TRBJ2-1	15	CASPQTGTGGNEQFF	TGTGCCAGCCCACAAACAGGCACCGGCGGGAATGAGCAGTTCTTC
TRBV15	.	many	TRBJ2-2	16	CATSRYRQLNTGELFF	TGTGCCACCAGCAGATACCGACAGCTTAACACCGGGGAGCTGTTTTTT